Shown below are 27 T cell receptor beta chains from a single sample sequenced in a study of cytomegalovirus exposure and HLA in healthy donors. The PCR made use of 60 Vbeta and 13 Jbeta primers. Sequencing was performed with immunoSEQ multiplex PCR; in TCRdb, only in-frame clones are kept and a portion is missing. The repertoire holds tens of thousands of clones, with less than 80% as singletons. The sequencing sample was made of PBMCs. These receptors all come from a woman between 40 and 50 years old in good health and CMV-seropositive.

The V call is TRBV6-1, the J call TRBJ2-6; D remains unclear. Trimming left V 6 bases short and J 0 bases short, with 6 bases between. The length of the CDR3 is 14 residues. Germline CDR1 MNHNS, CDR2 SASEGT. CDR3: CASRESSGANVLTF. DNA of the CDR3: TGTGCCAGCAGGGAGAGCTCTGGGGCCAACGTCCTGACTTTC.

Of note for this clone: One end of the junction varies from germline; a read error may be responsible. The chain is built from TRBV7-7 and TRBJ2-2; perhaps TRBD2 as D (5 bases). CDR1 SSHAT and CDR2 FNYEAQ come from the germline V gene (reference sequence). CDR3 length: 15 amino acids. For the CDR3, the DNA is TGTGCTAGCAGCTTATCGGGGTCAAACACCGGGGAGCTGTTTTTT. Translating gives CASSLSGSNTGELFF.

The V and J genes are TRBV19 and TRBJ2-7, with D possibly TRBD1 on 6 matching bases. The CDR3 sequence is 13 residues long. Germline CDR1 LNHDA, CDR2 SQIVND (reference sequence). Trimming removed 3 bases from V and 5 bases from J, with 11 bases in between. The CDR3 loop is CASSIVGQNEQYF. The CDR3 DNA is TGTGCCAGTAGTATTGTGGGACAAAACGAGCAGTACTTC. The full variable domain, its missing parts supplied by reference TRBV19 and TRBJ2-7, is DGGITQSPKYLFRKEGQNVTLSCEQNLNHDAMYWYRQDPGQGLRLIYYSQIVNDFQKGDIAEGYSVSREKKESFPLTVTSAQKNPTAFYLCASSIVGQNEQYFGPGTRLTVT.

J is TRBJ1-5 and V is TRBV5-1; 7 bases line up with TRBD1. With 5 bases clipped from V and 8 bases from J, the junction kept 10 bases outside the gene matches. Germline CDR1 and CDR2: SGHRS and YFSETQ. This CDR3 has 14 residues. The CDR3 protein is CASSPGGGTEPQHF. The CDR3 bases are TGCGCCAGCAGTCCGGGAGGGGGCACTGAGCCCCAGCATTTT. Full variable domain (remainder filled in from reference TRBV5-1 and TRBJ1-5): KAGVTQTPRYLIKTRGQQVTLSCSPISGHRSVSWYQQTPGQGLQFLFEYFSETQRNKGNFPGRFSGRQFSNSRSEMNVSTLELGDSALYLCASSPGGGTEPQHFGDGTRLSIL.

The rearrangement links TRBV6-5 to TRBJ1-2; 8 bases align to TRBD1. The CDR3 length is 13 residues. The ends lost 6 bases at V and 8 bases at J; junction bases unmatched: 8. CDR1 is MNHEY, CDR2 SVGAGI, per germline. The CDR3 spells CASSHRTGNGYTF. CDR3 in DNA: TGTGCCAGCAGCCATAGGACAGGGAACGGCTACACCTTC.

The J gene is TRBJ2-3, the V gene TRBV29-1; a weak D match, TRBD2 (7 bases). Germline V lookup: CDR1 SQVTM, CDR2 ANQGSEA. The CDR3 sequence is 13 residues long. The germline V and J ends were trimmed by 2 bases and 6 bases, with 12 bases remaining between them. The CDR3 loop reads CSVERGGKDTQYF. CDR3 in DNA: TGCAGCGTTGAAAGGGGGGGTAAGGATACGCAGTATTTT.

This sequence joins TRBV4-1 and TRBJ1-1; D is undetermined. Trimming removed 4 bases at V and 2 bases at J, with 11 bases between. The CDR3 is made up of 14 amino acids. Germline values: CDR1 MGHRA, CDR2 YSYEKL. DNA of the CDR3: TGCGCCAGCAGCCGCGAGGCTACCAACACTGAAGCTTTCTTT. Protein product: CASSREATNTEAFF.

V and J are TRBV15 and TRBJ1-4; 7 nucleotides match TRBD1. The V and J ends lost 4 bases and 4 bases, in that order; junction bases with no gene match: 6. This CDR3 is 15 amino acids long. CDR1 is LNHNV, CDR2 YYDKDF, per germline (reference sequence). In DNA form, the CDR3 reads TGTGCCACCAGCATGGACAGGACTGGTAATGAAAAACTGTTTTTT. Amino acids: CATSMDRTGNEKLFF.

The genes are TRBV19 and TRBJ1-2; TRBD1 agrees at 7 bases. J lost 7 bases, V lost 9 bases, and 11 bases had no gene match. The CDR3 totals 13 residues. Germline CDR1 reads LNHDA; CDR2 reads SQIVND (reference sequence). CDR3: CAREGQPRGGYTF. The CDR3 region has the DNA TGTGCCAGAGAGGGACAGCCACGGGGTGGCTACACCTTC. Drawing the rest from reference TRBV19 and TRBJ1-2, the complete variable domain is DGGITQSPKYLFRKEGQNVTLSCEQNLNHDAMYWYRQDPGQGLRLIYYSQIVNDFQKGDIAEGYSVSREKKESFPLTVTSAQKNPTAFYLCAREGQPRGGYTFGSGTRLTVV.

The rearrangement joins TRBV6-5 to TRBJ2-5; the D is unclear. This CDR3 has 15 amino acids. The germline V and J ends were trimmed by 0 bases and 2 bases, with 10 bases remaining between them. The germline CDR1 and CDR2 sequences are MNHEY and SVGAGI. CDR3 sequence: CASSYSIQIQETQYF. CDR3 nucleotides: TGTGCCAGCAGTTACTCAATCCAGATTCAAGAGACCCAGTACTTC.

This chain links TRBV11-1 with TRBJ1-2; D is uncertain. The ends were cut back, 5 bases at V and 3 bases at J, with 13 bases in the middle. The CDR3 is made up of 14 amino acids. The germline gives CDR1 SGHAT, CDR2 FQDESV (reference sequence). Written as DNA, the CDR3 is TGTGCCAGCAGCCTGGGCAGGCCCCACTATGGCTACACCTTC. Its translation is CASSLGRPHYGYTF.

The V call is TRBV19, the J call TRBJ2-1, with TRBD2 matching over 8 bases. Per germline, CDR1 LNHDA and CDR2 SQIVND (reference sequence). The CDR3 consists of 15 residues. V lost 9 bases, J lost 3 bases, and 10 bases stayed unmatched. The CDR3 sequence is CASTPGGAYYNEQFF. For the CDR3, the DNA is TGTGCCAGCACCCCCGGGGGGGCGTACTACAATGAGCAGTTCTTC.

The CDR3 loop reads CASAGNSETQYF. Here the CDR3 DNA reads TGTGCCAGCGCGGGGAATTCAGAGACCCAGTACTTC. The rearrangement joins TRBV9 to TRBJ2-5; weak D call: TRBD2 (6 bases). Deletions cut 7 bases from V and 4 bases from J, with 11 bases between. The CDR3 loop spans 12 amino acids. The germline V gene has CDR1 SGDLS and CDR2 YYNGEE. Full variable domain (remainder filled in from reference TRBV9 and TRBJ2-5): DSGVTQTPKHLITATGQRVTLRCSPRSGDLSVYWYQQSLDQGLQFLIQYYNGEERAKGNILERFSAQQFPDLHSELNLSSLELGDSALYFCASAGNSETQYFGPGTRLLVL.

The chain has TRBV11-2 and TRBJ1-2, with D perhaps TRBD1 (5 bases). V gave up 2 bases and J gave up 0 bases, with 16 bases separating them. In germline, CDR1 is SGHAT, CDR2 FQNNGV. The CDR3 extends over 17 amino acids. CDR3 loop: CASSLSLGLTANYGYTF. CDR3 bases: TGTGCCAGCAGCTTAAGCTTGGGACTGACAGCTAACTATGGCTACACCTTC.

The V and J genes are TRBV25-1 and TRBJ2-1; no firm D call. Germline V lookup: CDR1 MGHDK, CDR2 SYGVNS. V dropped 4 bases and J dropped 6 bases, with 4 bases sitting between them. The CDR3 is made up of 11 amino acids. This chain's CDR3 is CASSGGNEQFF. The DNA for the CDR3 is TGTGCCAGCAGTGGAGGCAATGAGCAGTTCTTC.

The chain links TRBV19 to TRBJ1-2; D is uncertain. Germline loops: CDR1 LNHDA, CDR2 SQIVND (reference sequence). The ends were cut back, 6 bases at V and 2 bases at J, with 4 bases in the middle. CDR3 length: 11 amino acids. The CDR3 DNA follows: TGTGCCAGTAGCCCAAACTATGGCTACACCTTC. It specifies CASSPNYGYTF.

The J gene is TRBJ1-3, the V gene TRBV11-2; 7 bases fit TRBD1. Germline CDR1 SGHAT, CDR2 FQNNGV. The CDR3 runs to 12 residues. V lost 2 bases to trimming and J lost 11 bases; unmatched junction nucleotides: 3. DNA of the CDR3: TGTGCCAGCAGCTTAAACGGACAGGCCATATATTTT. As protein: CASSLNGQAIYF.

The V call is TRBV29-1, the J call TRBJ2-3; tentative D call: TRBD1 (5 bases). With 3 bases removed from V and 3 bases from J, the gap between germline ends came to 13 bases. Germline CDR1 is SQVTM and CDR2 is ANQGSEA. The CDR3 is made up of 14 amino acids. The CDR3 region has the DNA TGCAGCGTTGAGGCAGGGATTCGTACAGATACGCAGTATTTT. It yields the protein CSVEAGIRTDTQYF.

The CDR3 DNA reads as TGTGCCAGCAGTAGAGGAAACAGGGGATACGAGCAGTACTTC. Protein product: CASSRGNRGYEQYF. J is TRBJ2-7 and V is TRBV25-1; 7 bases are shared with TRBD1. Germline values: CDR1 MGHDK, CDR2 SYGVNS. The CDR3 has 14 residues. V trimming: 5 bases; J trimming: 4 bases; junction bases outside the gene matches: 8.

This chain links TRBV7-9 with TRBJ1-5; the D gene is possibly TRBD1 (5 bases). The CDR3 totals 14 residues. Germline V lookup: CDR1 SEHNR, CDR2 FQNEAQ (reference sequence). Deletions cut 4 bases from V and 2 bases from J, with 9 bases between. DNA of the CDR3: TGTGCCAGCAGCTCAGGGTCCCGCAATCAGCCCCAGCATTTT. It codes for CASSSGSRNQPQHF.

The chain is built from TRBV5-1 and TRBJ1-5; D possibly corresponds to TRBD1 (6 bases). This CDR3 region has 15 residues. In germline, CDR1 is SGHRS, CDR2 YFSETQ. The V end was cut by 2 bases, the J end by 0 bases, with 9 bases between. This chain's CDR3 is CASSFSGDSNQPQHF. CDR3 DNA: TGCGCCAGCAGCTTCTCAGGGGATAGCAATCAGCCCCAGCATTTT. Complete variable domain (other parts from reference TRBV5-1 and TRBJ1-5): KAGVTQTPRYLIKTRGQQVTLSCSPISGHRSVSWYQQTPGQGLQFLFEYFSETQRNKGNFPGRFSGRQFSNSRSEMNVSTLELGDSALYLCASSFSGDSNQPQHFGDGTRLSIL.

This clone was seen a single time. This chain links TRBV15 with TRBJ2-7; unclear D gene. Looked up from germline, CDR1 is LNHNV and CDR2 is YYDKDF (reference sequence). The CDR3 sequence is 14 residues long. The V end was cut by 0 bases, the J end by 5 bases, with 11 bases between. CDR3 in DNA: TGTGCCACCAGCAGAGATAGTCGATCGGACGAGCAGTACTTC. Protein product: CATSRDSRSDEQYF.

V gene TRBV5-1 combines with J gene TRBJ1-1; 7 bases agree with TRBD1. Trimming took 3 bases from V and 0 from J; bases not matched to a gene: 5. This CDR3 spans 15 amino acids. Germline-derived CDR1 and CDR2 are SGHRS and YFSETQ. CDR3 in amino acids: CASSWADRLNTEAFF. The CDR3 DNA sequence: TGCGCCAGCAGCTGGGCGGACAGGCTGAACACTGAAGCTTTCTTT.

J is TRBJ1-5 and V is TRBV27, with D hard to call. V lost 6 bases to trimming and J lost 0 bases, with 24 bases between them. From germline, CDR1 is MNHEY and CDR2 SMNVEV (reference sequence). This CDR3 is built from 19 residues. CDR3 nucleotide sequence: TGTGCCAGCAGGATGACGGTCCGAGTTGACTTTAATAGCAATCAGCCCCAGCATTTT. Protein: CASRMTVRVDFNSNQPQHF.

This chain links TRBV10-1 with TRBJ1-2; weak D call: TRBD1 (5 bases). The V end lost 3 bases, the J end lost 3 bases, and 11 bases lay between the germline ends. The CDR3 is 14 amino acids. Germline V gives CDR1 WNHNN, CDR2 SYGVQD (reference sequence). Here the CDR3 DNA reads TGCGCCAGCAGTGAAGGGACTGACTACTATGGCTACACCTTC. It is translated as CASSEGTDYYGYTF.

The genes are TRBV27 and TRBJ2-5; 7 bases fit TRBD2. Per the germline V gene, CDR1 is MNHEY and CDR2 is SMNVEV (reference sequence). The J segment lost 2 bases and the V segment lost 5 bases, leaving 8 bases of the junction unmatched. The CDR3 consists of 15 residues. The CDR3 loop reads CASSQAGDPQETQYF. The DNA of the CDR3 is TGTGCCAGCAGTCAGGCGGGGGACCCTCAAGAGACCCAGTACTTC.

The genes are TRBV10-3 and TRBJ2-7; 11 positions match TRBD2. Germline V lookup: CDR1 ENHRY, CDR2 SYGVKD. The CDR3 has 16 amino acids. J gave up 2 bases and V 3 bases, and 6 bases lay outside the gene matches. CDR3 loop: CAISDSGTSGTYEQYF. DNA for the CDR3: TGTGCCATCAGTGATTCAGGGACTAGCGGAACCTACGAGCAGTACTTC.